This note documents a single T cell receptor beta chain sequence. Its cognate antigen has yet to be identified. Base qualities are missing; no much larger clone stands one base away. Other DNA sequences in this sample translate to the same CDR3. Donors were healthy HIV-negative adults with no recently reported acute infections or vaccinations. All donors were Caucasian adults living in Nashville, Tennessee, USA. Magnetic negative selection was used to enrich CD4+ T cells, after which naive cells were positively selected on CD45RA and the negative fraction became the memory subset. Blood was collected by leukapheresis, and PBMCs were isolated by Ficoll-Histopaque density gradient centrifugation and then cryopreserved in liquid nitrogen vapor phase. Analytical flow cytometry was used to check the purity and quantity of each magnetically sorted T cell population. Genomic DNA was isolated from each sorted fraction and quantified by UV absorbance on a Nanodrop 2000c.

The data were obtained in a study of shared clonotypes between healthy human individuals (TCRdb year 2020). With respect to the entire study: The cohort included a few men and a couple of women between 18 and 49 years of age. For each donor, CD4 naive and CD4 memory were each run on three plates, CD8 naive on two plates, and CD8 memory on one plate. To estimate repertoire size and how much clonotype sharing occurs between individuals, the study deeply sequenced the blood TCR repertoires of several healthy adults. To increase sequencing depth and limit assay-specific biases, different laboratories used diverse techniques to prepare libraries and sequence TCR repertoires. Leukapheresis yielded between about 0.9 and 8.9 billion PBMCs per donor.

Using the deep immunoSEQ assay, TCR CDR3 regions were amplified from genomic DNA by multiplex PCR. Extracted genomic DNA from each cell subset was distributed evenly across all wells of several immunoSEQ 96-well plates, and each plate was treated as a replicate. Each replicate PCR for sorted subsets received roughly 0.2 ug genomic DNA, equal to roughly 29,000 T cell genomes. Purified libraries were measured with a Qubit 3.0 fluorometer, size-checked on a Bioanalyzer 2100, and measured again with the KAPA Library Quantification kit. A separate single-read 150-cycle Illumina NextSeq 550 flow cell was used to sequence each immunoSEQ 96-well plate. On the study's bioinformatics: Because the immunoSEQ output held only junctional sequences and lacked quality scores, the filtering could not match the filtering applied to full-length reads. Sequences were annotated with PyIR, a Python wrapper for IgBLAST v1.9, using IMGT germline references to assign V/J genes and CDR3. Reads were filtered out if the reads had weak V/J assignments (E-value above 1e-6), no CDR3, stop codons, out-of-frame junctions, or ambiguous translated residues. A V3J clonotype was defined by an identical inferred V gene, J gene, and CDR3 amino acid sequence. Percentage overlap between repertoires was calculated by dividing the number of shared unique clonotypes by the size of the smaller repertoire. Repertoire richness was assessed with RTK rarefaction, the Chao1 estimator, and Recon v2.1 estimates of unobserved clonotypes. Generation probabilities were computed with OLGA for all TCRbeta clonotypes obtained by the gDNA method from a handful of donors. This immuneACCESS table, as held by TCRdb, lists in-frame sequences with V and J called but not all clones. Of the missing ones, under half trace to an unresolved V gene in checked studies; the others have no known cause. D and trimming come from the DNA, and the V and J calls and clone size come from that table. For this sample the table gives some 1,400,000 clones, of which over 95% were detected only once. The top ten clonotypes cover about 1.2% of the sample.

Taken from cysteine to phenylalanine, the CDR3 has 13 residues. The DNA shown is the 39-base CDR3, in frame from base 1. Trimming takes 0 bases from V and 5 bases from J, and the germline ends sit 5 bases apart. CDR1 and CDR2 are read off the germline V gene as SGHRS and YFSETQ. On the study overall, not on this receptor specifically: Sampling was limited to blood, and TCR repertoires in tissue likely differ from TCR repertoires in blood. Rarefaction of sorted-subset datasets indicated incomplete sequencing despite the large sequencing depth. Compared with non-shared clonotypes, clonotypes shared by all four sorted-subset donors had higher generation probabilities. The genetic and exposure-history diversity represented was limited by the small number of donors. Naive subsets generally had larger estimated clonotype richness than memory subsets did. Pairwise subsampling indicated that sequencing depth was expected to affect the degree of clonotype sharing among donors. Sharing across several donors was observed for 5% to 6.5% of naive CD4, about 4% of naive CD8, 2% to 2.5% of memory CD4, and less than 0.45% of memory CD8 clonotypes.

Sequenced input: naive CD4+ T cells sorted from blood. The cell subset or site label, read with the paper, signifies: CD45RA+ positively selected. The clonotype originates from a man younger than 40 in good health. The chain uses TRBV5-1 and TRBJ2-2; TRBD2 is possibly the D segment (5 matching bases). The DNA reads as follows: TGCGCCAGCAGCTTGGGAGGGACCGGGGAGCTGTTTTTT. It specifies CASSLGGTGELFF.